The following is a T cell receptor (beta chain) sequence with its context. What it binds is unknown. Primers used in a second PCR of roughly 7 to 12 cycles were a sample-barcoded 5' primer and a J-beta primer mix. Sequencing of every sample gave 2.5 million or more CDR3-containing paired-end reads. From the 5' RACE reads, TCRdb called clonotypes with MiXCR, one entry per CDR3 protein. The repertoire holds 1.4 million or so distinct CDR3 sequences, with 42% as singletons. Extraction yielded at least 5.5 micrograms of total RNA per sample. The data originate from a study of blood T cells in healthy people across ages. Study-level findings and limits: Strongly correlated with naive T cell percentage was TCR beta diversity.

CDR3 length: 13 amino acids. The TCR was taken from a woman under 30 in good health. The sequencing sample was made of blood. The chain recombines TRBV21-1 with TRBJ1-2. TRBV21-1 is described as a pseudogene. The CDR3 region is CASSKWGFYGYTF. CDR3 coding DNA: TGTGCCAGCAGCAAGTGGGGTTTCTATGGCTACACCTTC.